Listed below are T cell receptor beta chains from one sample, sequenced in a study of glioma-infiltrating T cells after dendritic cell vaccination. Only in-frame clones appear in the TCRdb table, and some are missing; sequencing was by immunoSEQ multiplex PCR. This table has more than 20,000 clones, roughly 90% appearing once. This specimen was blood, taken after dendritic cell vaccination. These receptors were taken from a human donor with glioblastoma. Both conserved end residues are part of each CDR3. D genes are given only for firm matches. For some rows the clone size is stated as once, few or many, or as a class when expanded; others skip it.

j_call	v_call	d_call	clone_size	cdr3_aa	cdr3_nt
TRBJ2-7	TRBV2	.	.	CASSEALLEGLVEQYF	TGTGCCAGCAGTGAAGCGCTTCTGGAGGGACTGGTCGAGCAGTACTTC
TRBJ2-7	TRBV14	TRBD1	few	CASSPGGNEQYF	TGTGCCAGCAGCCCAGGGGGTAACGAGCAGTACTTC
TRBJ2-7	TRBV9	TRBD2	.	CASSVPGGDEQYF	TGTGCCAGCAGCGTCCCTGGGGGGGACGAGCAGTACTTC
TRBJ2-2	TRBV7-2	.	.	CASSLSLTGELFF	TGTGCCAGCAGCTTATCACTCACCGGGGAGCTGTTTTTT
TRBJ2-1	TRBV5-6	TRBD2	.	CASSIKSGTSSYNEQFF	TGTGCCAGCAGCATCAAAAGTGGGACTAGCTCCTACAATGAGCAGTTCTTC
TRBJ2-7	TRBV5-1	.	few	CASSYLQGSFDEQYF	TGCGCCAGCAGCTACCTACAGGGTTCCTTCGACGAGCAGTACTTC
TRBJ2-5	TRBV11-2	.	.	CASSLAGHQETQYF	TGTGCCAGCAGCTTAGCAGGCCACCAAGAGACCCAGTACTTC
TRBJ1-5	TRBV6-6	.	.	CASNPLRDINQPQHF	TGTGCCAGCAACCCTCTTAGGGACATCAATCAGCCCCAGCATTTT
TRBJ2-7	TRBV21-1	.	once	CASSNRPGQGCEQYF	TGTGCCAGCAGCAACCGTCCGGGACAGGGTTGCGAGCAGTACTTC
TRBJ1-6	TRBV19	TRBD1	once	CASMTGSYYNSPLHF	TGTGCCAGTATGACAGGGTCCTACTATAATTCACCCCTCCACTTT
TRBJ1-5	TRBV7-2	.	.	CASNETGTNNQPQHF	TGTGCCAGCAACGAGACCGGGACAAATAACCAGCCCCAGCATTTT
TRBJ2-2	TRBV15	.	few	CATSRVEGIDTGELFF	TGTGCCACCAGCAGAGTTGAGGGCATAGACACCGGGGAGCTGTTTTTT
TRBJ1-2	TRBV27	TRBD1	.	CASSSDRGGNYGYTF	TGTGCCAGCAGTTCGGACAGGGGGGGTAACTATGGCTACACCTTC
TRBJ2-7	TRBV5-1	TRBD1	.	CASRQGAQHSYEQYF	TGCGCCAGCAGACAGGGGGCCCAGCACTCCTACGAGCAGTACTTC
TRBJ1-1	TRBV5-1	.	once	CASIGGALPGGTEAFF	TGCGCCAGCATAGGCGGGGCCCTTCCCGGGGGCACTGAAGCTTTCTTT
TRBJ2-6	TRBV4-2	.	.	CASSRIVPGYAGANVLTF	TGTGCCAGCAGCCGAATCGTCCCAGGGTACGCTGGGGCCAACGTCCTGACTTTC
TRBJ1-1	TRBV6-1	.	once	CVSNWEVNTEAFF	TGTGTCAGCAATTGGGAGGTGAACACTGAAGCTTTCTTT
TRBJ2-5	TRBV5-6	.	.	CASSLPTGNQYF	TGTGCCAGCAGCCTCCCTACCGGGAACCAGTACTTC
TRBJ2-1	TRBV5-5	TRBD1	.	CASSLYSTGGAWYNEQFF	TGTGCCAGCAGCTTGTATTCAACAGGGGGCGCCTGGTACAATGAGCAGTTCTTC
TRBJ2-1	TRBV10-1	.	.	CASNPGSSYNEQFF	TGCGCCAGCAATCCTGGGAGCTCCTACAATGAGCAGTTCTTC
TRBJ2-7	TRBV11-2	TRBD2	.	CASSQGRGPYEQYF	TGTGCCAGCAGCCAAGGGAGGGGCCCCTACGAGCAGTACTTC
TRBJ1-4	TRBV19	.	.	CASSSGGAQIEKLFF	TGTGCCAGTAGTTCCGGGGGGGCACAGATTGAAAAACTGTTTTTT
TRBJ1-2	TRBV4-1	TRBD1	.	CASSHGDRGRDYTF	TGCGCCAGCAGCCATGGGGACAGGGGGCGCGACTACACCTTC
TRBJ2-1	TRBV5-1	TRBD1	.	CASARPGTDYNEQFF	TGCGCCAGCGCGAGACCCGGGACAGATTACAATGAGCAGTTCTTC
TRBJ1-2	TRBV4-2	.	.	CASSQDLEGKDGYTF	TGTGCCAGCAGCCAAGATTTGGAGGGTAAGGATGGCTACACCTTC
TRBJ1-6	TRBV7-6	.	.	CASSPGPQARSPLHF	TGTGCCAGCAGCCCCGGACCACAGGCTAGGTCACCCCTCCACTTT
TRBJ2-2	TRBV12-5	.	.	CASNPRAPNTGELFF	TGTGCTTCCAACCCCAGGGCCCCAAACACCGGGGAGCTGTTTTTT
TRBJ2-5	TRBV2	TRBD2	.	CASTQVASGGRKETQYF	TGTGCCAGCACCCAGGTGGCTAGCGGGGGTCGTAAAGAGACCCAGTACTTC
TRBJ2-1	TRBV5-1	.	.	CASSLVPLGSGDYNEQFF	TGCGCCAGCAGCTTGGTTCCCTTGGGTAGCGGAGATTACAATGAGCAGTTCTTC
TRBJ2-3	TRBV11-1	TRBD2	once	CASSSQTSGATADTQYF	TGTGCCAGCAGCTCCCAGACTAGCGGGGCGACGGCGGATACGCAGTATTTT
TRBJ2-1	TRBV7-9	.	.	CASSRTGWDEQFF	TGTGCCAGCAGCCGCACAGGGTGGGATGAGCAGTTCTTC
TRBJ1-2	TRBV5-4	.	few	CASSRPGKGYGYTF	TGTGCCAGCAGCCGACCAGGGAAAGGGTATGGCTACACCTTC
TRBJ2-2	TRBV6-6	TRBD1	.	CASIDRDSGKTGELFF	TGTGCCAGCATTGACCGGGACAGTGGGAAGACCGGGGAGCTGTTTTTT
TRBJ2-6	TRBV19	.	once	CASSIQAVSGANVLTF	TGTGCCAGTAGTATCCAGGCAGTATCTGGGGCCAACGTCCTGACTTTC
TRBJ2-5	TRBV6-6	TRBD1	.	CASSYGVTGGQETQYF	TGTGCCAGCAGTTACGGCGTGACAGGGGGCCAAGAGACCCAGTACTTC
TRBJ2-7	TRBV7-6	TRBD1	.	CASSRGAGGDSYEQYF	TGTGCCAGCAGCCGCGGGGCAGGGGGCGATTCCTACGAGCAGTACTTC
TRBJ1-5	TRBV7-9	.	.	CASSLAQQFEGPQHF	TGTGCCAGCAGCTTAGCACAGCAATTCGAAGGGCCCCAGCATTTT